This record covers a single T cell receptor (beta chain). This clone was found once. Which antigen it targets is not known. Base quality data are lacking; no much larger clone is found one base away. From cysteine to phenylalanine, the CDR3 is 18 amino acids long. The sequence is cut down to CDR3 DNA, 54 bases in frame from base 1. In the germline V gene, CDR1 corresponds to MGHRA and CDR2 to YSYEKL. After removal of 4 bases from V and 3 bases from J, the junction retains 9 bases not matched to a gene. The sample is drawn from a study of blood T cell repertoires in COVID-19 (dated by TCRdb to between 2020 and 2021). Concerning the study at large: The collaborator samples originated in the United States, Italy and Spain and spanned the acute and convalescent phases of COVID-19. Samples were obtained from the ongoing ImmuneRACE study (first 160 participants) and from 1,254 subjects provided by 6 global collaborators. HLA class I and class II types, where available, came from metadata supplied by the sample provider rather than from assay-based typing. A de-identified subject ID, COVID-19 status, age in years and sex were almost always included in the sample metadata. The repertoires were made available in a free public database intended to serve as a resource for research on the immune response to SARS-CoV-2. The prospective study material was composed of cDNA or gDNA derived from T cells, B-cell-depleted T cells, or PBMCs. Subjects who had been exposed to COVID-19, were actively infected with it, or had recovered from it provided the deeply sampled blood TCRbeta repertoires that made up the dataset. General findings and caveats noted by the study authors: How much clinical and demographic metadata was included differed by source and by participant, and the metadata was provided uncurated.

TCRbeta CDR3 regions were amplified from genomic DNA using the immunoSEQ Assay, a bias-controlled multiplex PCR. The paper's data handling went like this. The number of nucleated cells in each sample was estimated by amplification of reference gene primers within the assay. To quantify the absolute abundance of each unique TCRbeta CDR3 rearrangement, sequence reads were collapsed and filtered. For each sample, productive Simpson clonality was calculated as the square root of Simpson's diversity index across productive rearrangements. What TCRdb holds here is the immuneACCESS table cut down to in-frame rearrangements. Part of the clones is not present; checked against another copy, under half of the missing clones reflect an unresolved V gene, and the others are unexplained. V, J and clone size are taken as reported in that table, and D and trimming were inferred from the DNA itself. In this sample the table shows under 250,000 clones, just under 85% of which occur a single time. In total, the top ten clones hold roughly 4% of the sample.

The collaborating institutions used their own protocols to collect whole blood in K2EDTA tubes. For TCRbeta analysis, collaborators shipped samples as frozen whole blood, isolated PBMCs, or DNA extracted from either of those sample types. This TCR derives from a man aged 50 to 60 with acute or convalescent COVID-19. The sequence is built from TRBV4-1 and TRBJ2-1; TRBD2 agrees with 13 junctional bases. What was sequenced was peripheral blood. The CDR3 protein sequence reads: CASSPYGLAGDLYNEQFF. The bases read TGCGCCAGCAGCCCCTACGGACTAGCGGGAGATCTCTACAATGAGCAGTTCTTC.